The sequence of this T cell receptor (beta chain) was determined in a study of early stage breast cancer tumors. CDR1 is SQVTM and CDR2 is ANQGSEA in the germline V gene. V was pared by 7 bases and J by 8 bases, with 27 bases between. CDR3 length: 16 residues. The method was immunoSEQ multiplex PCR; TCRdb's version includes in-frame clones alone and lacks a portion of them. Of about 50,000 clones in the sample, 60% to 85% were seen once. The sample consisted of blood. This TCR was recovered from a person aged 25-39 years with breast cancer. This rearrangement joins TRBV29-1 to TRBJ1-5; unclear D gene. CDR3 nucleotide sequence: TGCAGCGACATTAAACGGCCAAGACCCGAATCCGAGCCCCAGCATTTT. It yields the protein CSDIKRPRPESEPQHF. The full variable domain, with the rest looked up from reference TRBV29-1 and TRBJ1-5, is SAVISQKPSRDICQRGTSLTIQCQVDSQVTMMFWYRQQPGQSLTLIATANQGSEATYESGFVIDKFPISRPNLTFSTLTVSNMSPEDSSIYLCSDIKRPRPESEPQHFGDGTRLSIL.